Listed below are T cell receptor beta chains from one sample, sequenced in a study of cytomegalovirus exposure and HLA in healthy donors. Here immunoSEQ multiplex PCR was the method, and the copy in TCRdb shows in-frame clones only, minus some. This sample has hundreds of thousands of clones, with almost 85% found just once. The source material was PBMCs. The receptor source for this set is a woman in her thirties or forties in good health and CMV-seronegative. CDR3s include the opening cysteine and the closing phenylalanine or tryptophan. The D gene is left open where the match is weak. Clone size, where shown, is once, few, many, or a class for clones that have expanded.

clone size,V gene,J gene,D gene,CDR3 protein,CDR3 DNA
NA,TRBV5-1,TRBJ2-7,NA,CASSQDPGEYEQYF,TGCGCCAGCAGCCAAGACCCAGGGGAATACGAGCAGTACTTC
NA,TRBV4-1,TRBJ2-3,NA,CASSQGPSRGDTQYF,TGCGCCAGCAGCCAAGGCCCCTCCAGGGGAGATACGCAGTATTTT
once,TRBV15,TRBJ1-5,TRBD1,CATSPDRDQPQHF,TGTGCCACCAGTCCCGACAGGGATCAGCCCCAGCATTTT
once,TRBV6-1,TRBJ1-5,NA,CASSEVTPPQHF,TGTGCCAGCAGTGAAGTAACTCCGCCCCAGCATTTT
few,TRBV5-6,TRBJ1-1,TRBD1,CASSITGGNTEAFF,TGTGCCAGCAGCATAACAGGGGGGAACACTGAAGCTTTCTTT
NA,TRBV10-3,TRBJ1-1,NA,CAISESQGEAFF,TGTGCCATCAGTGAGTCCCAGGGTGAAGCTTTCTTT
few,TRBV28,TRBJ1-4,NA,CASSLRGVGVKLFF,TGTGCCAGCAGTTTACGGGGGGTGGGGGTAAAACTGTTTTTT
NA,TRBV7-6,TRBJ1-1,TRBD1,CASSSTGDGTEAFF,TGTGCCAGCAGCTCAACAGGGGATGGCACTGAAGCTTTCTTT
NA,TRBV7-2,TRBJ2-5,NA,CASSLDHSHSGETQYF,TGTGCCAGCAGCTTGGACCACAGTCACTCAGGGGAGACCCAGTACTTC
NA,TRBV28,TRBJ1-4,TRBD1,CASSEQGARKLFF,TGTGCCAGCAGCGAGCAGGGGGCTCGAAAACTGTTTTTT
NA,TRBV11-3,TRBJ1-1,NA,CASSFGPTEAVF,TGTGCCAGCAGCTTTGGGCCCACTGAAGCTGTCTTT
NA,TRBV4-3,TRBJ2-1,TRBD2,CASSQDRAGGAYNEQFF,TGCGCCAGCAGCCAAGATCGGGCGGGGGGGGCCTACAATGAGCAGTTCTTC
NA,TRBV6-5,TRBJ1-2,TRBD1,CASSSGQGWAYGYTF,TGTGCCAGCAGTTCCGGACAGGGGTGGGCCTATGGCTACACCTTC
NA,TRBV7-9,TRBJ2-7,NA,CASSLVAHGDPREQYF,TGTGCCAGCAGCTTAGTCGCTCACGGGGATCCTCGGGAGCAGTACTTC
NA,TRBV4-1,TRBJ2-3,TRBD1,CASSLTRTGGSTDTQYF,TGCGCCAGCAGCCTAACCCGGACAGGGGGCAGCACAGATACGCAGTATTTT
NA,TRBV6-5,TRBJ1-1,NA,CASSYERGTEAFF,TGTGCCAGCAGTTATGAGAGGGGGACTGAAGCTTTCTTT
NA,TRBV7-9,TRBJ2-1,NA,CASSSPQVGSGLYNEQFF,TGTGCCAGCAGCTCACCCCAGGTTGGTAGCGGACTTTACAATGAGCAGTTCTTC
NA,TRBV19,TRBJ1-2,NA,CASSIFGASYGYTF,TGTGCCAGTAGTATCTTTGGGGCCAGCTATGGCTACACCTTC
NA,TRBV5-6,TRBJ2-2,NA,CASSAGQTGELFF,TGTGCCAGCAGCGCGGGACAGACCGGGGAGCTGTTTTTT
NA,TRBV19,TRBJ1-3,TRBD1,CASNRRDRGLGNTIYF,TGTGCCAGTAATCGCCGGGACAGGGGGCTTGGAAACACCATATATTTT
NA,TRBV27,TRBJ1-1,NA,CASSPLGGDTEAFF,TGTGCCAGCAGCCCGCTTGGGGGGGACACTGAAGCTTTCTTT
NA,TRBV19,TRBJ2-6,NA,CASTQGSSGANVLTF,TGTGCCAGCACACAGGGATCCTCTGGGGCCAACGTCCTGACTTTC
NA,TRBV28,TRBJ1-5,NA,CASRGKDIYSNQPQHF,TGTGCCAGCAGGGGGAAGGACATTTATAGCAATCAGCCCCAGCATTTT
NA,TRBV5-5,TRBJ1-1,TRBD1,CASSLLQGSPEAFF,TGTGCCAGCAGCTTGTTACAGGGGTCTCCTGAAGCTTTCTTT
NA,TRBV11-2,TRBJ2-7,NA,CASSSIFTVGEQYF,TGTGCCAGCAGCTCCATATTCACCGTCGGGGAGCAGTACTTC
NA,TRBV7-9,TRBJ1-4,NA,CASSLGETTNEKLFF,TGTGCCAGCAGCTTAGGAGAGACAACTAATGAAAAACTGTTTTTT
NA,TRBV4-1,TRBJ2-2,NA,CASSRLIGIGTGELFF,TGCGCCAGCAGCCGCTTAATCGGAATCGGGACCGGGGAGCTGTTTTTT
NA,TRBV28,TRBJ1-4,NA,CAIKVGGLTNEKLFF,TGTGCCATCAAGGTCGGGGGGCTAACTAATGAAAAACTGTTTTTT
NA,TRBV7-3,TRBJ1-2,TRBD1,CASSLTTTGSLTF,TGTGCCAGCAGCTTAACGACGACAGGGTCTTTAACCTTC
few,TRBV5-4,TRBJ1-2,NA,CASSPMSGTRSYTF,TGTGCCAGCAGCCCCATGTCCGGGACAAGGAGCTACACCTTC
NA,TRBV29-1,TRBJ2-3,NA,CSVDMYTQYF,TGCAGCGTTGACATGTATACGCAGTATTTT
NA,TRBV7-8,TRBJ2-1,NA,CASSSTGVAVLEQFF,TGTGCCAGCAGCTCGACGGGGGTCGCGGTCCTCGAGCAGTTCTTC
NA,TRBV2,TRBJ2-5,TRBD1,CASSQSGGTGGGETQYF,TGTGCCAGCAGTCAATCAGGAGGGACAGGGGGTGGGGAGACCCAGTACTTC
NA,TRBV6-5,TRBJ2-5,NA,CASSRAGLETQYF,TGTGCCAGCAGCCGGGCGGGGTTAGAGACCCAGTACTTC
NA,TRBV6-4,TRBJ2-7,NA,CASSEYLGVWPGEQYF,TGTGCCAGCAGTGAGTACCTGGGCGTTTGGCCCGGCGAGCAGTACTTC
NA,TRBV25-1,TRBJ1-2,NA,CASSEYRENGYTF,TGTGCCAGCAGTGAGTACAGGGAGAATGGCTACACCTTC
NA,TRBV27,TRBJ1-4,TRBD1,CASSFQGVNEKLFF,TGTGCCAGCAGTTTTCAGGGGGTTAATGAAAAACTGTTTTTT
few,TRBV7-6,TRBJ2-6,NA,CASSRPNGDLSSGANVLTF,TGTGCCAGCAGCAGGCCAAACGGGGATTTGAGCTCTGGGGCCAACGTCCTGACTTTC
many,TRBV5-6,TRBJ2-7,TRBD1,CASSAAAGTANYEQYF,TGTGCCAGCAGCGCGGCAGCCGGGACAGCTAACTACGAGCAGTACTTC
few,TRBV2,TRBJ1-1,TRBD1,CASRGQTWNTEAFF,TGTGCCAGCAGGGGACAGACGTGGAACACTGAAGCTTTCTTT
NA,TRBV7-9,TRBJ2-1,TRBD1,CASSPGTGWTGEYNEQFF,TGTGCCAGCAGCCCCGGGACAGGGTGGACGGGGGAATACAATGAGCAGTTCTTC
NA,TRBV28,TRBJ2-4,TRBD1,CASRSTGGTKNIQYF,TGTGCCAGCAGGTCGACAGGGGGAACCAAAAACATTCAGTACTTC
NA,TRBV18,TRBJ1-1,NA,CASSLDFGMNTEAFF,TGTGCCAGCTCGCTTGACTTTGGAATGAACACTGAAGCTTTCTTT
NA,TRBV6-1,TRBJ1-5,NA,CASSTRTQEQPQHF,TGTGCCAGCAGTACGCGGACACAGGAACAGCCCCAGCACTTT
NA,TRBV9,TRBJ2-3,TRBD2,CASSVRRLAGAGDTQYF,TGTGCCAGCAGCGTACGAAGACTAGCGGGGGCTGGGGATACGCAGTATTTT
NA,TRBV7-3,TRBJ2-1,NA,CASSQGGGGNEQFF,TGTGCCAGCAGCCAGGGGGGCGGGGGGAATGAGCAGTTCTTC
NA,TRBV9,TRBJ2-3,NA,CASSVGLTDTQYF,TGTGCCAGCAGCGTAGGGCTCACAGATACGCAGTATTTT
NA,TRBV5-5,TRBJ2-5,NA,CASSRGAEGETQYF,TGTGCCAGCAGCCGTGGGGCGGAAGGGGAGACCCAGTACTTC
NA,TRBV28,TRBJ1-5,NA,CASSGLKGVGGQPQHF,TGTGCCAGCAGTGGCCTTAAAGGGGTCGGGGGTCAGCCCCAGCATTTT
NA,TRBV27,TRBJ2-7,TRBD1,CASSRTGGFNEQYF,TGTGCCAGCAGCCGGACAGGGGGCTTTAACGAGCAGTACTTC
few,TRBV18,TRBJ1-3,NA,CASSGSTGNTIYF,TGTGCCAGCTCAGGCAGTACTGGAAACACCATATATTTT
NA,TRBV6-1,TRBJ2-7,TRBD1,CASSDRVPLYEQYF,TGTGCCAGCAGCGACAGGGTACCGCTCTACGAGCAGTACTTC